Below, 21 T cell receptor beta chains from the same sample are listed, as sequenced in a study of naive CD8 T cells in extremely preterm neonates. TCRdb keeps only in-frame clones here, not all; method: immunoSEQ multiplex PCR. The sample holds under 9,500 clones, around nine tenths seen once. Elective cesarean births at roughly 35-43 weeks, without labor or membrane rupture, supplied the cord blood. The source material was naive CD8+ T cells from cord blood. These receptors were taken from a newborn in good health.

The chain recombines TRBV19 with TRBJ1-1, with a weak D call TRBD1 (5 bases). The germline V gene has CDR1 LNHDA and CDR2 SQIVND (reference sequence). The CDR3 totals 12 residues. V was cut by 3 bases and J by 4 bases, with 6 bases left in between. The CDR3 reads CASSITGTEAFF. CDR3 coding DNA: TGTGCCAGTAGTATCACAGGCACTGAAGCTTTCTTT.

The chain recombines TRBV9 with TRBJ2-7; D gene uncertain. V dropped 0 bases and J dropped 0 bases, with 7 bases sitting between them. Germline V gene data show CDR1 as SGDLS and CDR2 as YYNGEE. This CDR3 is built from 14 residues. CDR3 nucleotide sequence: TGTGCCAGCAGCGTAGATGTATCCTCCTACGAGCAGTACTTC. Translated, it gives CASSVDVSSYEQYF. Full variable domain (missing parts from reference TRBV9 and TRBJ2-7): DSGVTQTPKHLITATGQRVTLRCSPRSGDLSVYWYQQSLDQGLQFLIQYYNGEERAKGNILERFSAQQFPDLHSELNLSSLELGDSALYFCASSVDVSSYEQYFGPGTRLTVT.

The chain links TRBV15 to TRBJ1-6; tentatively, D is TRBD1 (5 bases). V was cut by 0 bases and J by 0 bases, with 9 bases left in between. This CDR3 spans 17 amino acids. Germline V lookup: CDR1 LNHNV, CDR2 YYDKDF (reference sequence). In DNA form, the CDR3 reads TGTGCCACCAGCAGAGATCGACAGAGCTCCTATAATTCACCCCTCCACTTT. It codes for CATSRDRQSSYNSPLHF.

The V gene is TRBV2, the J gene TRBJ1-2; TRBD1 might be the D (5 bases). With 2 bases removed from V and 5 bases from J, the gap between germline ends came to 12 bases. CDR3 length: 14 residues. CDR1 and CDR2 (germline): SNHLY, FYNNEI. CDR3 sequence: CASSERQGTYGYTF. The CDR3 nucleotides read TGTGCCAGCAGTGAACGGCAGGGTACATATGGCTACACCTTC.

The rearrangement links TRBV4-1 to TRBJ2-1, with D uncertain. This CDR3 is 14 amino acids long. V gave up 3 bases and J gave up 1 base, with 7 bases separating them. The V gene's germline CDR1 is MGHRA and CDR2 YSYEKL. The CDR3 region is CASSHGGSYNEQFF. The CDR3, as DNA: TGCGCCAGCAGCCACGGCGGATCCTACAATGAGCAGTTCTTC.

The chain has TRBV7-2 and TRBJ2-7; possibly TRBD1 for D (5 bases). Between the trimmed V and J ends, which lost 5 bases and 0 bases, there was a span of 11 bases. CDR1 and CDR2 from the germline V gene are SGHTA and FQGNSA. There are 14 residues in the CDR3. The chain's CDR3 is CASSPAGYSYEQYF. Written as DNA, the CDR3 is TGTGCCAGCAGCCCCGCAGGGTACTCCTACGAGCAGTACTTC.

The genes are TRBV30 and TRBJ1-1; possible D gene TRBD1, 5 bases. CDR1 is GTSNPN and CDR2 is SVGIG in the germline V gene (reference sequence). The CDR3 loop spans 11 amino acids. The V end was cut by 8 bases, the J end by 3 bases, with 10 bases between. This CDR3 reads CARDSHTEAFF. DNA of the CDR3: TGTGCCAGAGACAGCCACACTGAAGCTTTCTTT.

CDR3 region: CSVTSGSSYEQYF. The CDR3 DNA reads as TGCAGCGTGACTAGCGGGAGCTCCTACGAGCAGTACTTC. The rearrangement joins TRBV29-1 to TRBJ2-7, with 12 bases aligning to TRBD2. Germline-derived CDR1 and CDR2 are SQVTM and ANQGSEA. This CDR3 has 13 amino acids. The ends lost 6 bases at V and 0 bases at J; junction bases unmatched: 0.

The chain carries TRBV7-6 and TRBJ1-2, with TRBD1 matching over 8 bases. From germline, CDR1 is SGHVS and CDR2 FNYEAQ. The ends lost 5 bases at V and 8 bases at J; junction bases unmatched: 13. The CDR3 runs 15 residues. CDR3 nucleotide sequence: TGTGCCAGCAGCGCCCGTGACAGGGGATTTAAGGGCTACACCTTC. Translated: CASSARDRGFKGYTF.

This clone came up once. This chain uses TRBV27 with TRBJ2-5; 10 positions match TRBD2. The CDR3 runs 15 residues. Germline values: CDR1 MNHEY, CDR2 SMNVEV (reference sequence). V was pared by 6 bases and J by 2 bases, with 6 bases of the junction left unmatched. The CDR3 loop reads CASSPRTSGQETQYF. In DNA, the CDR3 is TGTGCCAGCAGCCCCCGGACTAGCGGACAAGAGACCCAGTACTTC.

This chain joins TRBV19 and TRBJ2-4; possible D gene TRBD2, 6 bases. Trimming stripped 2 bases from V and 0 bases from J, with 14 bases between. The CDR3 has 17 amino acids. Germline V gene lookup returns CDR1 LNHDA and CDR2 SQIVND (reference sequence). CDR3 loop: CASSISWTTLAKNIQYF. The CDR3 DNA is TGTGCCAGTAGTATATCCTGGACTACCCTAGCCAAAAACATTCAGTACTTC.

The chain has TRBV19 and TRBJ1-2, with 8 nucleotides matching TRBD1. CDR1 is LNHDA, CDR2 SQIVND, per germline (reference sequence). CDR3 length: 11 residues. V was clipped by 5 bases and J by 7 bases; unmatched bases: 0. CDR3 DNA: TGTGCCAGTAGTGGGACAGGTGGCTACACCTTC. It translates to CASSGTGGYTF.

This clone occurred a few times. V usage is TRBV7-2 and J usage is TRBJ1-5; D unresolved. CDR3 size: 13 residues. V lost 4 bases, J lost 6 bases, and 10 bases lay in between. The germline V gene encodes CDR1 SGHTA and CDR2 FQGNSA. The CDR3 region is CASSSIVVQPQHF. The CDR3 region has the DNA TGTGCCAGCAGCTCCATAGTAGTTCAGCCCCAGCATTTT.

V and J are TRBV7-9 and TRBJ1-4; 10 positions match TRBD1. CDR1 is SEHNR, CDR2 FQNEAQ, per germline (reference sequence). After removal of 5 bases from V and 7 bases from J, the junction contained 7 bases not matched to a gene. CDR3 length equals 15 residues. CDR3 in amino acids: CASSPPDRGREKLFF. CDR3 sequence (DNA): TGTGCCAGCAGCCCTCCCGACAGGGGGCGTGAAAAACTGTTTTTT.

The CDR3 DNA sequence: TGTGCCAGCGGTTATCAACTAGCGGGATACTACGAGCAGTACTTC. This gives the protein CASGYQLAGYYEQYF. The chain combines TRBV2 with TRBJ2-7; 10 bases agree with TRBD2. Germline V gene data show CDR1 as SNHLY and CDR2 as FYNNEI. CDR3 size: 15 residues. V trimming: 8 bases; J trimming: 3 bases; junction bases outside the gene matches: 10.

The J gene is TRBJ2-7, the V gene TRBV4-2, with D unclear. CDR3 length: 13 residues. Per the germline V gene, CDR1 is LGHNA and CDR2 is YNFKEQ. Trimming cost V 1 base and J 2 bases, with 6 bases left between them. CDR3 nucleotide sequence: TGTGCCAGCAGCCAAGCCCAAACCTACGAGCAGTACTTC. Protein sequence: CASSQAQTYEQYF.

The CDR3 spells CASSLRGTYNEQFF. CDR3 DNA: TGTGCCAGCAGCTTACGGGGGACCTACAATGAGCAGTTCTTC. The chain combines TRBV5-4 with TRBJ2-1; D is possibly TRBD2 (6 bases). The CDR3 loop spans 14 amino acids. Germline V gene data show CDR1 as SGHNT and CDR2 as YYREEE (reference sequence). Trimming left V 2 bases short and J 2 bases short, with 8 bases between.

The chain employs TRBV4-1 and TRBJ1-1; no firm D call. This CDR3 is 14 amino acids long. Germline loops: CDR1 MGHRA, CDR2 YSYEKL. Deletions cut 0 bases from V and 5 bases from J, with 10 bases between. The CDR3 protein is CASSQETGWTEAFF. CDR3 bases: TGCGCCAGCAGCCAAGAAACGGGGTGGACTGAAGCTTTCTTT.

The J gene is TRBJ2-1, the V gene TRBV2, with 8 positions matching TRBD2. The CDR3 is 16 amino acids. Germline V gene sequence: CDR1 SNHLY, CDR2 FYNNEI. Trimming took 6 bases from V and 2 from J; bases not matched to a gene: 9. DNA of the CDR3: TGTGCCAGCAGGGATTCCTCTAGCGGGCCCTACAATGAGCAGTTCTTC. Amino acid sequence: CASRDSSSGPYNEQFF.

V is TRBV19 and J is TRBJ1-5, with D perhaps matching TRBD1 (6 bases). Trimming left V 7 bases short and J 4 bases short, with 17 bases between. The germline CDR1 and CDR2 sequences are LNHDA and SQIVND (reference sequence). The CDR3 covers 15 residues. CDR3 amino acids: CASTPGTRGNQPQHF. CDR3 coding DNA: TGTGCCAGTACCCCCGGGACAAGAGGGAATCAGCCCCAGCATTTT.

The chain recombines TRBV7-2 with TRBJ2-1, with TRBD1 matching over 9 bases. The germline gives CDR1 SGHTA, CDR2 FQGNSA. The CDR3 consists of 15 residues. V was clipped by 5 bases and J by 5 bases; unmatched bases: 7. The CDR3 DNA sequence: TGTGCCAGCAGCCCTCGACAGGGGGTTAACAATGAGCAGTTCTTC. Amino acid sequence: CASSPRQGVNNEQFF.